Presented here are 30 T cell receptor beta chains from one specimen sequenced in a study of blood T cell repertoires in COVID-19. Assay used: immunoSEQ multiplex PCR; TCRdb lists only in-frame clones, some missing. The sample has 410,000 or so clones; around nine tenths are singletons. Sequencing used peripheral blood. The receptors derive from a middle-aged woman with COVID-19, enrolled during active disease.

The V call is TRBV25-1, the J call TRBJ2-1, with 10 bases lining up with TRBD2. Trimming cost V 4 bases and J 9 bases; bases outside gene matches: 12. The CDR3 is 16 residues long. Germline V gene data show CDR1 as MGHDK and CDR2 as SYGVNS. This CDR3 reads CASSGGLAFGQGEQFF. The CDR3 nucleotides read TGTGCCAGCAGTGGGGGACTAGCGTTCGGTCAGGGTGAGCAGTTCTTC.

This sequence joins TRBV20-1 and TRBJ2-3; D gene uncertain. The CDR3 extends over 11 amino acids. The germline V gene encodes CDR1 DFQATT and CDR2 SNEGSKA (reference sequence). The DNA of the CDR3 is TGCAGAACCCTAGGCGAAAATACGCAGTATTTT. Translated, it gives CRTLGENTQYF.

A note on this clone: The same CDR3 is also encoded by other DNA sequences in this sample. J is TRBJ1-5 and V is TRBV28, with a tentative D call TRBD1 (6 bases). Looked up from germline, CDR1 is MDHEN and CDR2 is SYDVKM. The CDR3 length is 14 residues. V lost 6 bases and J 3 bases, leaving 12 bases between the germline ends. The CDR3, as DNA: TGTGCCAGCAGCCCTGACAGGATCAATCAGCCCCAGCATTTT. Protein product: CASSPDRINQPQHF.

The chain uses TRBV9 and TRBJ1-3; TRBD1 might be the D (6 bases). The CDR3 totals 16 residues. V lost 4 bases and J lost 2, with 16 bases in between. Germline assignment: CDR1 SGDLS and CDR2 YYNGEE. The CDR3: CASSLTGSLPGNTIYF. The CDR3, as DNA: TGTGCCAGCAGCTTAACAGGGAGTTTACCTGGAAACACCATATATTTT.

This chain joins TRBV6-2 or TRBV6-3 and TRBJ2-7; the match to TRBD2 covers 12 bases. Germline loops: CDR1 MNHEY, CDR2 SVGEGT. Losses at the gene ends were 4 bases for V and 1 base for J; bases not matched to a gene: 14. The CDR3 runs 19 residues. The DNA for the CDR3 is TGTGCCAGCAGTTCTTTCCTAGCGGGAGGGCAGTCCCCATCCTACGAGCAGTACTTC. Encoded protein: CASSSFLAGGQSPSYEQYF.

This clone was found once. This chain uses TRBV7-3 with TRBJ2-1; 8 bases map to TRBD2. There are 15 residues in the CDR3. The V gene's germline CDR1 is SGHTA and CDR2 FQGTGA. Unmatched junction bases numbered 9, after V lost 3 bases and J lost 8 bases. CDR3 amino acids: CASSFYGGGPDEQFF. In nucleotides, the CDR3 is TGTGCCAGCAGCTTCTACGGGGGGGGCCCCGATGAGCAGTTCTTC.

The chain recombines TRBV4-1 with TRBJ2-7, with D perhaps TRBD1 (6 bases). CDR1 is MGHRA, CDR2 YSYEKL, per germline. Trimming cost V 6 bases and J 0 bases, with 18 bases left between them. The CDR3 totals 16 residues. CDR3 sequence (DNA): TGCGCCAGCAGTCTCGCCGGGCAGGGGAGCTCCTACGAGCAGTACTTC. It translates to CASSLAGQGSSYEQYF.

The chain uses TRBV6-2 or TRBV6-3 and TRBJ1-2; D is unclear. V gave up 6 bases and J gave up 6 bases, with 14 bases separating them. This CDR3 spans 13 amino acids. CDR1 and CDR2 from the germline V gene are MNHEY and SVGEGT. CDR3 protein: CASSDGFVDGYTF. CDR3 DNA sequence: TGTGCCAGCAGCGACGGGTTCGTAGATGGCTACACCTTC.

This clone was counted between two and nine times. The J gene is TRBJ1-1, the V gene TRBV10-3; 8 nucleotides align to TRBD1. CDR3 length: 13 residues. Germline loops: CDR1 ENHRY, CDR2 SYGVKD. The trim removed 5 bases at V and 4 bases at J, leaving 3 bases unmatched. CDR3 protein: CAISTGQGTEAFF. For the CDR3, the DNA is TGTGCCATCAGTACCGGACAGGGCACTGAAGCTTTCTTT.

The chain is built from TRBV28 and TRBJ1-5; perhaps TRBD1 as D (6 bases). Germline assignment: CDR1 MDHEN and CDR2 SYDVKM. The CDR3 has 15 residues. The V end lost 2 bases, the J end lost 3 bases, and 11 bases lay between the germline ends. CDR3 in DNA: TGTGCCAGCAGTTTACCCACAGGGCACAATCAGCCCCAGCATTTT. Encoded protein: CASSLPTGHNQPQHF.

The chain joins TRBV20-1 to TRBJ2-2, with D perhaps matching TRBD1 (6 bases). The germline V and J ends were trimmed by 3 bases and 5 bases, with 19 bases remaining between them. Germline CDR1 DFQATT, CDR2 SNEGSKA (reference sequence). The CDR3 is 16 amino acids. The CDR3 spells CSASPSQGFGTGELFF. CDR3 nucleotide sequence: TGCAGTGCTAGTCCCTCCCAGGGGTTTGGGACCGGGGAGCTGTTTTTT.

This CDR3 is CASSTQPLSRACEAFF. CDR3 nucleotides: TGTGCCAGCAGCACCCAGCCTCTTTCCAGGGCATGTGAAGCTTTCTTT. The chain combines TRBV21-1 with TRBJ1-1; no check of the table's D call, TRBD1, against the DNA was made. TRBV21-1 is an annotated pseudogene. The CDR3 length is 16 residues.

The J gene is TRBJ2-7, the V gene TRBV6-2 or TRBV6-3; TRBD1 matches 7 bases. Looked up from germline, CDR1 is MNHEY and CDR2 is SVGEGT. This CDR3 spans 16 amino acids. With V trimmed by 2 bases and J by 5 bases, 12 bases remained unmatched. Written as DNA, the CDR3 is TGTGCCAGCAGTTACACCACAGGGGTGGAACGGGACGAGCAGTACTTC. Translating it yields CASSYTTGVERDEQYF.

The chain is built from TRBV18 and TRBJ2-1, with 12 bases that match TRBD2. Losses at the gene ends were 3 bases for V and 8 bases for J; bases not matched to a gene: 11. This CDR3 has 17 residues. Germline V gene lookup returns CDR1 KGHSH and CDR2 LQKENI. The CDR3: CASSPPGSSGRAHEQFF. CDR3 coding DNA: TGTGCCAGCTCACCCCCGGGTTCTAGCGGGAGGGCCCATGAGCAGTTCTTC.

The CDR3 bases are TGTGCCAGCAGCCAAGAGGGGCGGACTAGTTACTACAATGAGCAGTTCTTC. This encodes CASSQEGRTSYYNEQFF. The chain employs TRBV4-2 and TRBJ2-1; 7 nucleotides match TRBD2. This CDR3 contains 17 residues. Germline V CDR1 and CDR2: LGHNA, YNFKEQ. The junction had 8 bases not matched to a gene; V was cut back by 0 bases and J by 3 bases.

As DNA, the CDR3 is TGCGCCAGCAGCTTGGATGGAGTCCGCACAGATACGCAGTATTTT. This gives the protein CASSLDGVRTDTQYF. The V gene is TRBV5-1, the J gene TRBJ2-3; D is unresolved. CDR3 length: 15 amino acids. V lost 0 bases to trimming and J lost 1 base, with 9 bases between them. Germline loops: CDR1 SGHRS, CDR2 YFSETQ.

This chain links TRBV19 with TRBJ1-1, with D unresolved. CDR1 and CDR2 from the germline V gene are LNHDA and SQIVND (reference sequence). Trimming pared 6 bases from V and 5 bases from J, leaving 7 bases between. CDR3 size: 11 residues. In nucleotides, the CDR3 is TGTGCCAGTAGCCCCCCAACTGAAGCTTTCTTT. It specifies CASSPPTEAFF.

The chain employs TRBV6-5 and TRBJ2-7, with D possibly being TRBD1 (6 bases). There are 15 residues in the CDR3. With 0 bases removed from V and 4 bases from J, the gap between germline ends came to 13 bases. The germline V gene has CDR1 MNHEY and CDR2 SVGAGI. CDR3 sequence: CASSYSAPRGYEQYF. CDR3 in DNA: TGTGCCAGCAGTTACTCGGCCCCCAGGGGATACGAGCAGTACTTC.

This chain connects TRBV12-3 or TRBV12-4 to TRBJ2-5, with D perhaps TRBD2 (7 bases). CDR3 length: 13 amino acids. V was cut by 7 bases and J by 5 bases, with 14 bases left in between. CDR3 residues: CASTRGAPETQYF. CDR3 coding DNA: TGTGCCAGCACCCGGGGGGCCCCGGAGACCCAGTACTTC.

The gene calls are TRBV5-4 and TRBJ2-3, with a weak D call TRBD2 (5 bases). CDR1 and CDR2 from the germline V gene are SGHNT and YYREEE (reference sequence). The CDR3 extends over 18 amino acids. V was trimmed by 4 bases and J by 0 bases, leaving 21 bases between them. This chain's CDR3 is CASSKDSHPPSSTDTQYF. The CDR3 nucleotides read TGTGCCAGCAGCAAGGACTCCCACCCACCCTCTAGCACAGATACGCAGTATTTT.

The V gene is TRBV6-5, the J gene TRBJ2-1, with D perhaps TRBD2 (6 bases). Deletions cut 5 bases from V and 6 bases from J, with 14 bases between. The CDR3 runs 14 residues. From germline, CDR1 is MNHEY and CDR2 SVGAGI. The DNA of the CDR3 is TGTGCCAGCAGTCGACGGGACGGGGGCAATGAGCAGTTCTTC. It specifies CASSRRDGGNEQFF.

The rearrangement uses TRBV9 and TRBJ2-5; the D is unclear. The CDR3 runs 18 residues. CDR1 is SGDLS and CDR2 is YYNGEE in the germline V gene. V lost 0 bases and J 2 bases, leaving 20 bases between the germline ends. The DNA of the CDR3 is TGTGCCAGCAGCGTAGGACTTCCCTCACTTACAATTCAAGAGACCCAGTACTTC. Translating gives CASSVGLPSLTIQETQYF.

The J gene is TRBJ1-2, the V gene TRBV19, with a tentative D call TRBD1 (5 bases). Trimming took 3 bases from V and 8 from J, leaving 19 bases between them. CDR1 LNHDA and CDR2 SQIVND come from the germline V gene (reference sequence). This CDR3 region has 15 residues. The CDR3 reads CASSIGTGPSGGYTF. The DNA for the CDR3 is TGTGCCAGTAGTATTGGAACAGGTCCATCCGGCGGCTACACCTTC.

The chain combines TRBV9 with TRBJ2-1, with 11 bases identical to TRBD2. This CDR3 has 15 residues. V shed 0 bases, J shed 10 bases, and the junction held 6 bases outside the gene matches. From germline, CDR1 is SGDLS and CDR2 YYNGEE. CDR3 residues: CASSVGSGGAEEQFF. CDR3 coding DNA: TGTGCCAGCAGCGTAGGTAGCGGGGGGGCAGAGGAGCAGTTCTTC.

V gene TRBV9 combines with J gene TRBJ1-4; D remains unclear. The CDR3 loop spans 13 amino acids. The germline V gene has CDR1 SGDLS and CDR2 YYNGEE. Trimming shortened V by 1 base and J by 8 bases, and 9 bases separated the two germline ends. CDR3 protein: CASSVRSEEKLFF. Written as DNA, the CDR3 is TGTGCCAGCAGCGTAAGAAGCGAAGAAAAACTGTTTTTT.

The chain joins TRBV9 to TRBJ1-6; 7 nucleotides match TRBD1. Germline values: CDR1 SGDLS, CDR2 YYNGEE. The CDR3 covers 15 residues. V was clipped by 3 bases and J by 7 bases; unmatched bases: 7. The CDR3 coding sequence is TGTGCCAGCAGCGCGAGGGGCAGGGGGAATTCACCCCTCCACTTT. Its translation is CASSARGRGNSPLHF.

The V and J genes are TRBV12-3 or TRBV12-4 and TRBJ2-5; D not certain. Trimming cost V 2 bases and J 4 bases, with 5 bases left between them. The CDR3 length is 12 residues. DNA for the CDR3: TGTGCCAGCAGTTTAATGGCAGAGACCCAGTACTTC. Its protein product is CASSLMAETQYF.

The rearrangement links TRBV6-2 or TRBV6-3 to TRBJ1-2; no clear D gene. CDR3 size: 14 residues. The germline CDR1 and CDR2 sequences are MNHEY and SVGEGT. The V end lost 4 bases, the J end lost 3 bases, and 12 bases lay between the germline ends. This chain's CDR3 is CASSSREGYYGYTF. In DNA, the CDR3 is TGTGCCAGCAGTTCCCGGGAAGGCTACTATGGCTACACCTTC.

The V call is TRBV19, the J call TRBJ1-2; 9 nucleotides line up with TRBD1. Germline CDR1 is LNHDA and CDR2 is SQIVND (reference sequence). The CDR3 loop spans 18 amino acids. Losses at the gene ends were 4 bases for V and 2 bases for J; bases not matched to a gene: 14. Here the CDR3 DNA reads TGTGCCAGTAGTACGCTGGCCCAAGGACAGGGGAAGAACTATGGCTACACCTTC. Its protein is CASSTLAQGQGKNYGYTF.

The CDR3 loop is CASSQGTSGMWQRDTQYF. In nucleotides, the CDR3 is TGTGCCAGCAGCCAAGGGACTAGCGGGATGTGGCAACGGGATACGCAGTATTTT. V usage is TRBV3-1 (or the pseudogene TRBV3-2) and J usage is TRBJ2-3; 12 bases are shared with TRBD2. Germline-derived CDR1 and CDR2 are LGHDT and YNNKEL (reference sequence). Unmatched junction bases numbered 11, after V lost 1 base and J lost 6 bases. The CDR3 loop spans 18 amino acids.